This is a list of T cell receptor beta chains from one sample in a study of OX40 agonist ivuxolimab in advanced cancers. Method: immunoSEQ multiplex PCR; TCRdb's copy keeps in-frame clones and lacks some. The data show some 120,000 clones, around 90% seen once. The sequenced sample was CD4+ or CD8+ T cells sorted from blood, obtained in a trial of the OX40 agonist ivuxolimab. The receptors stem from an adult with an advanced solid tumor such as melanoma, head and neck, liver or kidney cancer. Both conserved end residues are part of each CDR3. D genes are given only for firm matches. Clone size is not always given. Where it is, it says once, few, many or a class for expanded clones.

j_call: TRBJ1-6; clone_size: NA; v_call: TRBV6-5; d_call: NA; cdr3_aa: CASGMAFSPLHF; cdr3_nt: TGTGCCAGCGGTATGGCCTTCTCACCCCTCCACTTT
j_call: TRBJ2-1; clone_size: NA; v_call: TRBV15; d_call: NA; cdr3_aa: CATSKSGWSNEQFF; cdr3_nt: TGTGCCACCAGCAAATCAGGGTGGTCGAATGAGCAGTTCTTC
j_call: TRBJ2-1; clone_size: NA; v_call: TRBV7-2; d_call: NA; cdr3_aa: CASSSGRNFRDEQFF; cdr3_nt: TGTGCCAGCAGTTCAGGGAGGAACTTTAGGGATGAGCAGTTCTTC
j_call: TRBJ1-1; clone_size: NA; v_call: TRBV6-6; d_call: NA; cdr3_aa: CASRSDRNKDDTEAFF; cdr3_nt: TGTGCCAGCAGATCTGACAGAAATAAAGATGACACTGAAGCTTTCTTT
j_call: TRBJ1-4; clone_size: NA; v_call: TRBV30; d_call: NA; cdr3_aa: CAWVMQGGRKLFF; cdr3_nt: TGTGCCTGGGTAATGCAAGGGGGGCGAAAACTGTTTTTT
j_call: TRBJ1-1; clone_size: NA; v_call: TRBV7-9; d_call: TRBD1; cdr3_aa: CASTPIRQGARNTEAFF; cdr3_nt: TGTGCCAGCACTCCGATTCGACAGGGGGCCAGGAACACTGAAGCTTTCTTT
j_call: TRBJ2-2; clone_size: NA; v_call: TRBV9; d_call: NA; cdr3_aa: CASSVEGTPNTGELFF; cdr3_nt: TGTGCCAGCAGCGTAGAAGGGACACCGAACACCGGGGAGCTGTTTTTT
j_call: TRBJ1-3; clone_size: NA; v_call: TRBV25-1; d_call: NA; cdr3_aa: CASSESHGGNTIYF; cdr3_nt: TGTGCCAGCAGTGAATCTCACGGCGGAAACACCATATATTTT
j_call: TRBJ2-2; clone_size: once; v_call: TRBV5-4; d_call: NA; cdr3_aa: CASSDRRVTGELFF; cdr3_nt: TGTGCCAGCAGCGACCGGCGTGTCACCGGGGAGCTGTTTTTT
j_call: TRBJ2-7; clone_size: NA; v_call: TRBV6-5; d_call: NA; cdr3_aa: CASSYSPSVYEQYF; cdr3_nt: TGTGCCAGCAGTTACTCGCCTAGCGTCTACGAGCAGTACTTC
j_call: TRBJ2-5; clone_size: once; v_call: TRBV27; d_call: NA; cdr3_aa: CASSPPGAGEGETQYF; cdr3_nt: TGTGCCAGCAGTCCCCCGGGGGCGGGAGAAGGAGAAACCCAGTACTTC
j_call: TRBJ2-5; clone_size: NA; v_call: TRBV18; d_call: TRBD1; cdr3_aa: CASSPPDRGLETQYF; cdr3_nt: TGTGCCAGCTCACCACCGGACAGGGGGTTAGAGACCCAGTACTTC
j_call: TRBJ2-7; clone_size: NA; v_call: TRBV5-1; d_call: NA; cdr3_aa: CASSSQGEQYF; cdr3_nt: TGCGCCAGCAGCTCACAGGGAGAGCAGTACTTC
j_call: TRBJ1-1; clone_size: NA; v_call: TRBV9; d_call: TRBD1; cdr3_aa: CASSPRGGQNTEAFF; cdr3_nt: TGTGCCAGCAGCCCCCGAGGGGGCCAGAACACTGAAGCTTTCTTT
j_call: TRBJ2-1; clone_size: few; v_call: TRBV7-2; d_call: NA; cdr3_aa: CASSFGAEQFF; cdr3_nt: TGTGCCAGCAGCTTCGGGGCCGAGCAGTTCTTC
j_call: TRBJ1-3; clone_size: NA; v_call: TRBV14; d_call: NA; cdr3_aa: CASSQQGNLGNTIYF; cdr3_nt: TGTGCCAGCAGCCAGCAGGGGAACCTTGGAAACACCATATATTTT
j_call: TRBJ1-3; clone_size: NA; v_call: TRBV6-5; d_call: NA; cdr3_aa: CASSYPDRNSGNTIYF; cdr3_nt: TGTGCCAGCAGTTACCCCGACAGAAACTCTGGAAACACCATATATTTT
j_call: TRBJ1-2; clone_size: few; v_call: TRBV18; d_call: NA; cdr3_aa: CASSGKGGYTF; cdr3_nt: TGTGCCAGCTCAGGGAAGGGTGGCTACACCTTC
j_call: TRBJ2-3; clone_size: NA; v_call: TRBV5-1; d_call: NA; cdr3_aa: CASTRPGGADTQYF; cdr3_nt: TGCGCCAGCACCCGGCCCGGGGGCGCAGATACGCAGTATTTT
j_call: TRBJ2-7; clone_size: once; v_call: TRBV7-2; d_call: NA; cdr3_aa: CASSLEAGLVDEQYF; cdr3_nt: TGTGCCAGCAGCTTAGAAGCGGGTTTGGTCGACGAGCAGTACTTC
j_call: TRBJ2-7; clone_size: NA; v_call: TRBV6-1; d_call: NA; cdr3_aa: CASSEQSAYEQYF; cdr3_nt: TGTGCCAGCAGTGAACAGTCAGCCTACGAGCAGTACTTC
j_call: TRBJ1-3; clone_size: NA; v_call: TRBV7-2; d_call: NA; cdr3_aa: CASSPREAFNSGNTIYF; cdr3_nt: TGTGCCAGCAGCCCCCGGGAGGCCTTTAACTCTGGAAACACCATATATTTT
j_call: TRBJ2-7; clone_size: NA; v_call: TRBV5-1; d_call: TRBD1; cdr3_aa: CASRAGQGYEQYF; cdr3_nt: TGCGCCAGCAGGGCGGGACAGGGCTACGAGCAGTACTTC
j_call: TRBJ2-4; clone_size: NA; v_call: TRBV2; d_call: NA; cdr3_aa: CASSEAAQPKNIQYF; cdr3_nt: TGTGCCAGCAGTGAAGCGGCGCAGCCCAAAAACATTCAGTACTTC
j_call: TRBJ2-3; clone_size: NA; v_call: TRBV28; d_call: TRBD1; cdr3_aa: CASRRQGAPDTQYF; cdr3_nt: TGTGCCAGCAGGAGACAGGGGGCCCCAGATACGCAGTATTTT
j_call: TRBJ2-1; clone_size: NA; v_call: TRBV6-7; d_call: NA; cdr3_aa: CASSYHPPSEFYNEQFF; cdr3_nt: TGTGCCAGCAGTTACCACCCCCCTAGCGAGTTCTACAATGAGCAGTTCTTC
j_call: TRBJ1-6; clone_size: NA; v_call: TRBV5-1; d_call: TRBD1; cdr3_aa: CASRLTGDNSPLHF; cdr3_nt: TGCGCCAGCAGGCTGACAGGGGATAATTCACCCCTCCACTTT
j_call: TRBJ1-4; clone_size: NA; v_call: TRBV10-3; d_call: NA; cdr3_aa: CAIKESRHNEKLFF; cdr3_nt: TGTGCCATCAAGGAGAGTCGGCACAATGAAAAACTGTTTTTT
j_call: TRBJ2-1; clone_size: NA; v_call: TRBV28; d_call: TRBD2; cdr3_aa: CASSSRTSKSYNEQFF; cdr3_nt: TGTGCCAGCAGTTCGCGGACTAGTAAGTCCTACAATGAGCAGTTCTTC
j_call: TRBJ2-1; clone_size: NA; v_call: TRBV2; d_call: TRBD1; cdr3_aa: CASSATGGAYNEQFF; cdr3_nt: TGTGCCAGCAGTGCAACAGGGGGAGCCTACAATGAGCAGTTCTTC
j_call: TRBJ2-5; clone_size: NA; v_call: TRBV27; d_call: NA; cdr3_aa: CASSSKRPWGTQYF; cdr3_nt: TGTGCCAGCAGTTCTAAACGGCCATGGGGGACCCAGTACTTC
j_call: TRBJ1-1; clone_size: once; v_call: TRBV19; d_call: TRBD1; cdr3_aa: CASSTNGQGLTEAFF; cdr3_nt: TGTGCCAGTAGTACTAACGGACAGGGCCTCACTGAAGCTTTCTTT
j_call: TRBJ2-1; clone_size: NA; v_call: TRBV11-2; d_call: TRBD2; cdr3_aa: CASSFSGTSYNEQFF; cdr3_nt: TGTGCCAGCAGTTTTAGCGGGACCTCCTACAATGAGCAGTTCTTC
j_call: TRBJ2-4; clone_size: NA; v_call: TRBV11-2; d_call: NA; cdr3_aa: CATSPPSAGLAKNIQYF; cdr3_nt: TGTGCCACCTCGCCCCCCTCGGCAGGGTTAGCCAAAAACATTCAGTACTTC
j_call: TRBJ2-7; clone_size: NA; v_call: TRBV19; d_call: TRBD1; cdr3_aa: CASSIGGAQGAYEQYF; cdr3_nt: TGTGCCAGTAGTATTGGTGGCGCCCAGGGGGCCTACGAGCAGTACTTC
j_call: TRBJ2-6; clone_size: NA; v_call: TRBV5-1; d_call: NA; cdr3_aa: CASSGGPDSGANVLTF; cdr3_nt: TGCGCCAGCAGCGGGGGTCCAGACTCTGGGGCCAACGTCCTGACTTTC
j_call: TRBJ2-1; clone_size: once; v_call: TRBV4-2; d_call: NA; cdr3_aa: CASSQAVTGYNEQFF; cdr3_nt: TGTGCCAGCAGCCAAGCAGTGACCGGCTACAATGAGCAGTTCTTC
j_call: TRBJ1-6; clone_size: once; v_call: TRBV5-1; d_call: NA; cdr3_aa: CASSPSEGHSPLHF; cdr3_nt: TGCGCCAGCAGTCCCTCTGAAGGCCATTCACCCCTCCACTTT
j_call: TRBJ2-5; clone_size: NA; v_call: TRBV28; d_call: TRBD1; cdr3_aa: CASGKGGLREQYF; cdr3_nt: TGTGCCAGCGGAAAAGGGGGCCTAAGAGAGCAGTACTTC
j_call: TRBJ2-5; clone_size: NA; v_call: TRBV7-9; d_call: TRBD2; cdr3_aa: CASSPLILAGGGETQYF; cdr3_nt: TGTGCCAGCAGCCCACTCATATTGGCGGGAGGCGGAGAGACCCAGTACTTC
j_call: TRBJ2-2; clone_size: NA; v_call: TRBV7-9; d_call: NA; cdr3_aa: CASSLGEDGELFF; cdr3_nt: TGTGCCAGCAGCTTAGGGGAGGACGGGGAGCTGTTTTTT
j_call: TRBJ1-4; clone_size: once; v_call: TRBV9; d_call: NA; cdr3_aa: CASSVGLQGGLFF; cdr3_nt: TGTGCCAGCAGCGTAGGTCTTCAGGGAGGTCTGTTTTTT
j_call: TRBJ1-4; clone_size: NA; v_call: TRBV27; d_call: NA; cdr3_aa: CASREIGREANEKLFF; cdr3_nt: TGTGCCAGCAGAGAAATAGGGAGGGAGGCTAATGAAAAACTGTTTTTT
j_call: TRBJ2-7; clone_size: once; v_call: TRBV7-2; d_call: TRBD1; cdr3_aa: CASSPDRAGGGEQYF; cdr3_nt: TGTGCCAGCAGCCCCGATCGGGCAGGGGGTGGCGAGCAGTACTTC
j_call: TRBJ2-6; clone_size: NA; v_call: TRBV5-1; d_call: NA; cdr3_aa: CASRQTVSGANVLTF; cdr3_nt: TGCGCCAGCAGACAGACAGTCTCTGGGGCCAACGTCCTGACTTTC
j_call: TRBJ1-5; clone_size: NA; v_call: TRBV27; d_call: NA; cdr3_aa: CASSPNLRENQPQHF; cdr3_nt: TGTGCCAGCAGTCCGAATCTCAGAGAAAATCAGCCCCAGCATTTT